Each of the 18 T cell receptor beta chains below was sequenced from the same sample in a study of T-cell memory formation after mild COVID-19. TCRdb ran MiXCR on the 5' RACE reads and lists one entry per CDR3 protein. This table has around 420,000 distinct CDR3 sequences, 24% appearing once. The sequenced sample was PBMCs or a T cell subset sorted from them (not recorded which). The receptors were gathered from an adult woman who had mild COVID-19 (a few samples of this study predate the infection). Cell type and time point are not known.

The table lists this clonotype with a few counts. This sequence joins TRBV5-1 and TRBJ2-1; a possible D gene is TRBD2 (5 bases). The length of the CDR3 is 14 residues. Germline assignment: CDR1 SGHRS and CDR2 YFSETQ. V lost 3 bases and J lost 0, with 7 bases in between. The CDR3 DNA follows: TGCGCCAGCAGCTGGAGGAGCTCCTACAATGAGCAGTTCTTC. Protein: CASSWRSSYNEQFF.

CDR3 DNA sequence: TGTGCCTGGAGCGCCTTTGGGGGTTCACCCCTCCACTTT. Translation: CAWSAFGGSPLHF. The chain joins TRBV30 to TRBJ1-6; weak D call: TRBD1 (5 bases). Trimming left V 3 bases short and J 9 bases short, with 12 bases between. This CDR3 is 13 amino acids long. The germline V gene has CDR1 GTSNPN and CDR2 SVGIG (reference sequence).

This clonotype came up a few times. The J gene is TRBJ2-3, the V gene TRBV19; 10 bases match TRBD1. The V gene's germline CDR1 is LNHDA and CDR2 SQIVND (reference sequence). CDR3 length equals 16 residues. Trimming took 4 bases from V and 2 from J; bases not matched to a gene: 6. The CDR3 DNA sequence: TGTGCCAGTAGTAGACAGGGGGCTTCGATCACAGATACGCAGTATTTT. Translation gives CASSRQGASITDTQYF.

The chain links TRBV3-1 to TRBJ2-2; D gene uncertain. V was pared by 2 bases and J by 9 bases, with 4 bases between. This CDR3 has 11 residues. Germline V gene lookup returns CDR1 LGHDT and CDR2 YNNKEL (reference sequence). The CDR3 coding sequence is TGTGCCAGCAGCCAATCGTGGGAGCTGTTTTTT. Its protein is CASSQSWELFF.

The table lists this clonotype with a few counts. This chain links TRBV12-3 or TRBV12-4 with TRBJ2-7; D is possibly TRBD1 or TRBD2 (5 bases each). V lost 4 bases and J lost 0, with 16 bases in between. The CDR3 runs 16 residues. CDR3 sequence (DNA): TGTGCCAGCAGTTATTACCGGGACCCGAGCTCCTACGAGCAGTACTTC. This sequence encodes CASSYYRDPSSYEQYF.

This chain connects TRBV12-5 to TRBJ2-1; D unresolved. The CDR3 covers 16 residues. Germline V lookup: CDR1 LGHNT, CDR2 FRNRAP. V lost 3 bases to trimming and J lost 4 bases, with 16 bases between them. Written as DNA, the CDR3 is TGTGCTAGTGGTTTTAGGCTAGAAGGGAAATACAATGAGCAGTTCTTC. This codes for CASGFRLEGKYNEQFF. Drawing the rest from reference TRBV12-5 and TRBJ2-1, the complete variable domain is DARVTQTPRHKVTEMGQEVTMRCQPILGHNTVFWYRQTMMQGLELLAYFRNRAPLDDSGMPKDRFSAEMPDATLATLKIQPSEPRDSAVYFCASGFRLEGKYNEQFFGPGTRLTVL.

This clonotype was recorded once. Because it lacks the conserved phenylalanine or tryptophan at the end, this CDR3 is likely a read error. V is TRBV19 and J is TRBJ2-7, with D hard to call. The CDR3 runs 15 residues. Germline CDR1 and CDR2: LNHDA and SQIVND (reference sequence). The V end was cut by 6 bases, the J end by 1 base, with 16 bases between. The CDR3 sequence is CASRPLGPASYEQYL. The CDR3 coding sequence is TGTGCCAGTAGGCCTCTGGGCCCTGCTTCCTACGAGCAGTACTTA.

The chain carries TRBV12-3 or TRBV12-4 and TRBJ2-3, with D perhaps matching TRBD2 (6 bases). V gave up 7 bases and J gave up 1 base, with 18 bases separating them. The CDR3 spans 16 residues. The CDR3 nucleotides read TGTGCCAGCACCCCTCCGACTAGAGGCCGCACAGATACGCAGTATTTT. This gives the protein CASTPPTRGRTDTQYF.

The chain carries TRBV5-5 and TRBJ1-2, with unresolved D. Trimming shortened V by 1 base and J by 2 bases, and 9 bases separated the two germline ends. The CDR3 is made up of 14 amino acids. CDR1 and CDR2 from the germline V gene are SGHKS and YYEKEE (reference sequence). CDR3 protein: CASSLRLLNYGYTF. The CDR3, as DNA: TGTGCCAGCAGCTTGCGACTGCTGAACTATGGCTACACCTTC.

The chain joins TRBV20-1 to TRBJ2-5; weak D call: TRBD1 (5 bases). Germline V lookup: CDR1 DFQATT, CDR2 SNEGSKA (reference sequence). This CDR3 comprises 10 residues. CDR3 DNA: TGCAGGGGGCCTGAAGAGACCCAGTACTTC. It codes for CRGPEETQYF.

The chain joins TRBV9 to TRBJ1-1; maybe TRBD1 (5 bases). Trimming stripped 0 bases from V and 3 bases from J, with 15 bases between. Germline V gene data show CDR1 as SGDLS and CDR2 as YYNGEE. This CDR3 region has 16 residues. The CDR3 DNA reads TGTGCCAGCAGCGTAGGGGTCAGGGTGGGTGACACTGAAGCTTTCTTT. This codes for CASSVGVRVGDTEAFF.

This clonotype was found a few times. The chain is built from TRBV5-1 and TRBJ1-1; TRBD1 agrees at 8 bases. Losses at the gene ends were 4 bases for V and 3 bases for J; bases not matched to a gene: 5. The CDR3 is made up of 14 amino acids. Germline V CDR1 and CDR2: SGHRS, YFSETQ. DNA of the CDR3: TGCGCCAGCAGCCCAGGACAGGGAGACACTGAAGCTTTCTTT. It translates to CASSPGQGDTEAFF.

This clonotype came up a few times. The CDR3 spells CASSYVGQEETQYF. The CDR3 DNA sequence: TGTGCCAGCAGTTACGTCGGCCAGGAAGAGACCCAGTACTTC. V and J are TRBV6-5 and TRBJ2-5; D unresolved. Germline lookup yields CDR1 MNHEY and CDR2 SVGAGI. CDR3 length: 14 residues. The V and J ends lost 2 bases and 3 bases respectively, with 10 bases between them.

CDR3 coding DNA: TGTGCCAGCAGTGGCGGACAGGGCTGGGCAGATACGCAGTATTTT. Protein product: CASSGGQGWADTQYF. This chain uses TRBV2 with TRBJ2-3, with 8 bases lining up with TRBD1. This CDR3 spans 15 amino acids. Germline loops: CDR1 SNHLY, CDR2 FYNNEI. Trimming took 4 bases from V and 4 from J; bases not matched to a gene: 7.

This clonotype has only a few counts. The rearrangement joins TRBV6-2 or TRBV6-3 to TRBJ2-7; 10 bases line up with TRBD2. Looked up from germline, CDR1 is MNHEY and CDR2 is SVGEGT. CDR3 length: 14 residues. The J segment lost 3 bases and the V segment lost 7 bases, leaving 6 bases of the junction unmatched. CDR3 protein: CASIAGGAFYEQYF. As DNA, the CDR3 is TGTGCCAGCATAGCGGGAGGAGCCTTCTACGAGCAGTACTTC.

This clonotype has a handful of counts. This chain uses TRBV5-1 with TRBJ2-3, with 10 bases identical to TRBD2. V shed 0 bases and J 0 bases; nucleotides not matched to a gene: 10. Germline V gene sequence: CDR1 SGHRS, CDR2 YFSETQ. This CDR3 contains 19 residues. CDR3 in DNA: TGCGCCAGCAGCTTGGGAGTAGCGGGGGGACCTACTAGCACAGATACGCAGTATTTT. It yields the protein CASSLGVAGGPTSTDTQYF.

The V call is TRBV6-1, the J call TRBJ2-1, with 12 bases identical to TRBD1. V lost 8 bases, J lost 6 bases, and 5 bases stayed unmatched. This CDR3 comprises 14 residues. Germline V CDR1 and CDR2: MNHNS, SASEGT. CDR3: CASCRDRGRNEQFF. The CDR3 DNA sequence: TGTGCCAGCTGCCGGGACAGGGGGCGCAATGAGCAGTTCTTC.

The chain employs TRBV5-6 and TRBJ2-3, with 9 bases identical to TRBD2. In germline, CDR1 is SGHDT, CDR2 YYEEEE. The CDR3 runs 16 residues. J lost 4 bases, V lost 1 base, and 7 bases had no gene match. CDR3 bases: TGTGCCAGCAGCTTGCGGGCTAGCGGGGCTCCAGATACGCAGTATTTT. Amino acid sequence: CASSLRASGAPDTQYF.